A single TCR beta chain is shown here with its context. The antigen is not known. Treatment denoted: oral pan-JAK inhibitor, 5-10 mg twice daily. Collection of lesional scalp punch biopsies and peripheral blood was performed in alopecia areata patients. PBMCs, the starting material, were the source of sorted CD4+ and CD8+ T cells. The sample belongs to a study of CD8+ T cells in alopecia areata. Study-level findings and limits: Sequencing of scalp samples also captures resident alphabeta T cells of normal skin.

Extraction and reverse transcription of RNA yielded cDNA as the sequencing template. Only in-frame clones appear in the TCRdb table, and some are missing; sequencing was by immunoSEQ multiplex PCR. The profile shows under 250,000 clones, more than 55% of them singletons. This CDR3 has 15 residues. Germline CDR1 is SGHTA and CDR2 is FQGNSA. Trimming pared 3 bases from V and 2 bases from J, leaving 14 bases between. The gene calls are TRBV7-2 and TRBJ2-7, with a possible D match to TRBD2 (7 bases). This receptor was taken from a human donor with alopecia areata. The specimen was CD4+ T cells sorted from blood, collected around week 44, from a patient treated with tofacitinib. CDR3 in DNA: TGTGCCAGCAGCTTCCTCGGGGGGCCCACCTACGAGCAGTACTTC. Translation: CASSFLGGPTYEQYF.